This T cell receptor beta chain appears in the sequencing data of a study of CD8+CD57+ T cells in acquired aplastic anemia. Whole-study context: Across the sorted CD4+ and CD8+ cells, DNA amounts averaged about 3 ug. Healthy CD8+ samples averaged approximately 11 million reads.

This clonotype was found many times. The antigen is not known. It was genomic DNA that served as the template for profiling TCR beta VDJ and CDR3. TCRdb called the reads again in MiXCR, with one record for every CDR3 protein. In the table there are around 130,000 distinct CDR3 sequences, 48% of which are singletons. Study-level results: Patient and control CD8+ Simpson's diversity was not significantly different. Overlap between patients and controls comprised 25 to 35 CD8+ CDR3 sequences.

CDR1 and CDR2 (germline): LGHDT, YNNKEL (reference sequence). This CDR3 has 17 amino acids. The V gene end was trimmed by 5 bases and the J gene end by 0 bases; junction bases not matched to a gene: 5. The rearrangement uses TRBV3-1 and TRBJ2-6; 9 bases agree with TRBD1. The sample comprised sorted CD4+, CD8+, or CD8+CD57+ T cells (not recorded which) from PBMCs. The sequence was collected from a human donor in good health, serving as a control. The CDR3 nucleotides are TGTGCCAGCAGCGCAGGGGACAGGGACTCTGGGGCCAACGTCCTGACTTTC. Protein: CASSAGDRDSGANVLTF.